The TCR beta chain described here comes from a study of blood T cells in healthy people across ages. The donors, aged roughly 6 to 95, were healthy Caucasians from Russia. Samples each had at least 5.5 micrograms of total RNA extracted. The study, taken as a whole, reports: Age brought a roughly linear fall in TCR beta diversity measured per million T cells.

Sample-barcoded 5' priming and a J-beta primer mix drove a second PCR of about 7 to 11 cycles. MiXCR was run by TCRdb on the 5' RACE reads, yielding one entry per CDR3 protein. Here the sample spans roughly 680,000 distinct CDR3 sequences, 45% to 60% being singletons. The junction had 7 bases not matched to a gene; V was cut back by 5 bases and J by 6 bases. Germline V gene sequence: CDR1 MDHEN, CDR2 SYDVKM. This CDR3 spans 14 amino acids. This clonotype was seen many times. As yet, its antigen is unknown. The TCR sequence derives from a woman older than 75 in good health. Source material: blood. The gene calls are TRBV28 and TRBJ2-1, with 7 bases aligning to TRBD1. The CDR3 loop reads CASSLQGYPNEQFF. The DNA of the CDR3 is TGTGCCAGCAGTCTACAGGGGTACCCCAATGAGCAGTTCTTC.